This T cell receptor beta chain was obtained from a study of T cells in localized non-small cell lung cancer. This CDR3 comprises 16 residues. Trimming left V 3 bases short and J 3 bases short, with 19 bases between. Germline assignment: CDR1 SGHRS and CDR2 YFSETQ. Clones were read by immunoSEQ multiplex PCR, and TCRdb kept only the in-frame ones, dropping some. The sample contains about 23,000 clones, approximately 84% of which appear only once. The study, taken as a whole, reports: Heterogeneity remains possible because sequencing was limited to only one tumor region.

Turning to this clone: What it recognizes is unknown.

Specimen: PBMCs, collected before any cancer treatment. The origin of this receptor is a man aged 35-75 years with stage II lung adenocarcinoma. The chain recombines TRBV5-1 with TRBJ2-7; D is possibly TRBD2 (6 bases). The CDR3 spells CASSSGDGVSYYEQYF. The CDR3 region has the DNA TGCGCCAGCAGCTCGGGGGACGGAGTCTCTTACTACGAGCAGTACTTC.